The rows below give T cell receptor beta chains drawn from one sample of a study of OX40 agonist ivuxolimab in advanced cancers. The data were produced by immunoSEQ multiplex PCR, yet TCRdb's version contains in-frame clones alone and is incomplete. The sample includes 55,000 to 80,000 clones, about 90% of them seen just once. The sequencing here drew on CD4+ or CD8+ T cells sorted from blood, taken in a trial of the OX40 agonist ivuxolimab. Every receptor here comes from an adult with an advanced solid tumor such as melanoma, head and neck, liver or kidney cancer. The CDR3 runs from the conserved cysteine through the conserved F or W. Fields, in order: V gene, D gene, J gene, clone size, CDR3 DNA, CDR3 protein. D genes are given only for firm matches. Expanded clones get a size class; other rows say once, few or many, or leave the size out.

TRBV29-1	.	TRBJ2-7	.	TGCAGCGTTGAGGAGGGGACCGCCTACGAGCAGTACTTC	CSVEEGTAYEQYF
TRBV28	.	TRBJ2-7	.	TGTGCCAGCAGTTTCAACGGCTACGAGCAGTACTTC	CASSFNGYEQYF
TRBV5-1	.	TRBJ2-6	.	TGCGCCAGCAGCTTGCCGACAGACTCTGGGGCCAACGTCCTGACTTTC	CASSLPTDSGANVLTF
TRBV30	.	TRBJ1-4	.	TGTGCCTGGATGCAGGGCCCTAATGAAAAACTGTTTTTT	CAWMQGPNEKLFF
TRBV7-9	.	TRBJ2-3	.	TGTGCCAGCAGTCCCCGGGGTAGCTGGTTCACAGATACGCAGTATTTT	CASSPRGSWFTDTQYF
TRBV5-1	.	TRBJ2-1	.	TGCGCCAGCAGCTTGGGTTTGCCGGGGGCCTACAATGAGCAGTTCTTC	CASSLGLPGAYNEQFF
TRBV7-3	TRBD2	TRBJ2-1	.	TGTGCCAGCAGCTTACGCCCCCTTACTAGCGGGGACTACAATGAGCAGTTCTTC	CASSLRPLTSGDYNEQFF
TRBV13	.	TRBJ1-5	.	TGTGCCAGCAGCGACGGGGGGGATAGCAATCAGCCCCAGCATTTT	CASSDGGDSNQPQHF
TRBV4-1	.	TRBJ2-7	.	TGCGCCAGCAGCCAAGTTCACAGACCCGAGCAGTACTTC	CASSQVHRPEQYF
TRBV27	TRBD1	TRBJ1-1	.	TGTGCCAGCAGTTACCTAGACAGGGGTGCCACTGAAGCTTTCTTT	CASSYLDRGATEAFF
TRBV27	.	TRBJ2-7	.	TGTGCCAGCAGTTTAAAGCTGAGGAACTACGAGCAGTACTTC	CASSLKLRNYEQYF
TRBV5-1	.	TRBJ2-7	.	TGCGCCAGCAGCTTGGAGGGGGGAGACTACGAGCAGTACTTC	CASSLEGGDYEQYF
TRBV7-3	TRBD2	TRBJ2-1	.	TGTGCCAGCAGCCATACGCCGGGGGGACTACCTCATGAGCAGTTCTTC	CASSHTPGGLPHEQFF
TRBV7-9	.	TRBJ1-1	few	TGTGCCAGCAGCTTAAGACCGAACGCTGAAGCTTTCTTT	CASSLRPNAEAFF
TRBV6-5	.	TRBJ2-7	.	TGTGCCAGCAACGGAACAGGGTCCCACGAGCAGTACTTC	CASNGTGSHEQYF
TRBV5-1	.	TRBJ2-1	.	TGCGCCAGTCGAACCAACAATGAGCAGTTCTTC	CASRTNNEQFF
TRBV9	.	TRBJ2-7	.	TGTGCCAGCAGCGTTGGGACAACCTACTACGAGCAGTACTTC	CASSVGTTYYEQYF
TRBV18	TRBD1	TRBJ2-7	.	TGTGCCAGCTCACCACTGGTGACAGGGGGCGGCTACGAGCAGTACTTC	CASSPLVTGGGYEQYF
TRBV19	.	TRBJ2-6	.	TGTGCCAGTAATATGGTGGGTGCTGGGGCCAACGTCCTGACTTTC	CASNMVGAGANVLTF
TRBV6-5	TRBD2	TRBJ2-3	.	TGTGCCAGCAGTTACTCGGGTAGCGGGACCACAGATACGCAGTATTTT	CASSYSGSGTTDTQYF
TRBV20-1	.	TRBJ2-1	once	TGCAGTGCTAGGACTTTCTCGGAGCAGTTCTTC	CSARTFSEQFF
TRBV7-2	.	TRBJ2-7	.	TGTGCCAGCAGGATAAATACCGGAGAGCAGTACTTC	CASRINTGEQYF
TRBV5-4	.	TRBJ2-1	.	TGTGCCAGCAGCTTATACCTCTACAATGAGCAGTTCTTC	CASSLYLYNEQFF
TRBV5-1	.	TRBJ2-3	.	TGCGCCAGCAGCTACAACACAGATACGCAGTATTTT	CASSYNTDTQYF
TRBV10-3	.	TRBJ2-5	.	TGTGTCACGGAGGCGGGACACCAAGAGACCCAGTACTTC	CVTEAGHQETQYF
TRBV2	.	TRBJ2-3	.	TGTGCCAGCAGAAGACAGAGTTTCGGCACAGATACGCAGTATTTT	CASRRQSFGTDTQYF
TRBV5-1	.	TRBJ1-1	.	TGCGCCAGCAGCTTAACAGGAACCCACACTGAAGCTTTCTTT	CASSLTGTHTEAFF
TRBV5-1	.	TRBJ1-5	once	TGCGCCAGCAGCTTGACACCAGGCGGCGGCAATCAGCCCCAGCATTTT	CASSLTPGGGNQPQHF
TRBV19	TRBD2	TRBJ2-5	.	TGTGCCAGTAGTATAGATTTGGGCGGGGGGAAAGAGACCCAGTACTTC	CASSIDLGGGKETQYF
TRBV25-1	TRBD2	TRBJ2-1	.	TGTGCCAGCAGGACTAGCGGAGGGGGCAATGAGCAGTTCTTC	CASRTSGGGNEQFF
TRBV30	.	TRBJ1-3	.	TGTGCCTGGAGTGTAAGCGGGACAAAAAACACCATATATTTT	CAWSVSGTKNTIYF
TRBV18	.	TRBJ1-4	.	TGTGCCAGCTCACCAAGCAGGGGCGCCGAAAAACTGTTTTTT	CASSPSRGAEKLFF
TRBV28	.	TRBJ2-6	.	TGTGCCAGCAGTTTACCAGGGACTGGGGCCAACGTCCTGACTTTC	CASSLPGTGANVLTF
TRBV28	.	TRBJ1-5	.	TGTGCCAGCAGTTTAGGTACAGTGAACCAGCCCCAGCATTTT	CASSLGTVNQPQHF
TRBV5-1	.	TRBJ2-1	.	TGCGCCAGCAGCTTGGACAGGGATCGCAATGAGCAGTTCTTC	CASSLDRDRNEQFF
TRBV6-1	.	TRBJ2-5	.	TGTGCCAGCACGGAGCGGATTCAAGAGACCCAGTACTTC	CASTERIQETQYF
TRBV27	.	TRBJ1-1	.	TGTGCCAGGACAGGAAAAGATGGTGCTTTCTTT	CARTGKDGAFF
TRBV6-4	TRBD2	TRBJ2-7	few	TGTGCCAGCAGTCCGGGACTAGCGAGCTACGAGCAGTACTTC	CASSPGLASYEQYF
TRBV7-2	.	TRBJ2-7	few	TGTGCCAGCAGTCTCAAATGGGAGCAGTACTTC	CASSLKWEQYF
TRBV15	TRBD1	TRBJ2-7	.	TGTGCCACCAGCTCACAGTACAGGGGGAACTACGAGCAGTACTTC	CATSSQYRGNYEQYF
TRBV6-1	TRBD2	TRBJ2-4	.	TGTGCCAGCAACAGCGGAGCGGGAACCAAAAACATTCAGTACTTC	CASNSGAGTKNIQYF
TRBV5-1	.	TRBJ2-7	once	TGCGCCAGCAGCCGGACCACCTACGAGCAGTACTTC	CASSRTTYEQYF
TRBV30	.	TRBJ1-5	.	TGTGCCTGGAGCCTTAGCAATCAGCCCCAGCATTTT	CAWSLSNQPQHF
TRBV28	.	TRBJ2-1	.	TGTGCCAGCAGCCCGAGGGGGGTCCATTACAATGAGCAGTTCTTC	CASSPRGVHYNEQFF
TRBV30	TRBD1	TRBJ1-5	.	TGTGCCTGGAGTGGACAGGGGAATCAGCCCCAGCATTTT	CAWSGQGNQPQHF
TRBV6-1	TRBD1	TRBJ2-3	.	TGTGCCAGCAGTGAAGGGACAGGGGGTAGCACAGATACGCAGTATTTT	CASSEGTGGSTDTQYF
TRBV5-1	TRBD1	TRBJ2-6	.	TGCGCCAGCAGCTTTGGATTCGGGGCGGGACAGGGTTCTGGGGCCAACGTCCTGACTTTC	CASSFGFGAGQGSGANVLTF
TRBV9	TRBD1	TRBJ2-2	.	TGTGCCAGCAGCACGAGGGACAGGGAGAACACCGGGGAGCTGTTTTTT	CASSTRDRENTGELFF
TRBV28	TRBD1	TRBJ2-7	.	TGTGCCAGCAGGGTCGGGACAGGCGAGCAGTACTTC	CASRVGTGEQYF
TRBV7-2	TRBD2	TRBJ2-1	.	TGTGCCAGCAGCTTAATTAGTGGGCCGGGAGGGGAGTTCTTC	CASSLISGPGGEFF
TRBV6-5	.	TRBJ2-3	.	TGTGCCAGCTCCCCCGGGGAGGCTAGCACAGATACGCAGTATTTT	CASSPGEASTDTQYF
TRBV5-1	.	TRBJ2-5	.	TGCGCCAGCAGCTTGGGGGCAGCAACTCAAGAGACCCAGTACTTC	CASSLGAATQETQYF
TRBV6-1	.	TRBJ2-6	.	TGTGCCAGCAGTGGGGCAGGGATCTCTGGGGCCAACGTCCTGACTTTC	CASSGAGISGANVLTF
TRBV27	TRBD2	TRBJ2-7	.	TGTGCCAGCCGAACTCTAGCGGGAGTACGCGAGCAGTACTTC	CASRTLAGVREQYF